This TCR beta chain was captured by sequencing in a study of shared clonotypes between healthy human individuals (dated by TCRdb to 2020 to 2022). At the level of the whole study: The cohort comprised two women and three men aged 18 to 49 years. Per donor, three plates each were used for CD4 naive and CD4 memory, two for CD8 naive, and one for CD8 memory. The study deeply sequenced blood TCR repertoires of several healthy adults to estimate repertoire size and the extent of clonotype sharing between individuals. To increase sequencing depth and limit assay-specific biases, different laboratories used diverse techniques to prepare libraries and sequence TCR repertoires. Each donor's leukapheresis produced roughly between roughly 0.9 and 8.9 billion PBMCs. What the study reported, not specific to this receptor: Pairwise subsampling led to the expectation that sequencing depth would affect the degree of clonotype sharing among donors. Naive subsets generally had larger estimated clonotype richness than memory subsets. Sampling was restricted to blood, and TCR repertoires in tissue are likely to differ from TCR repertoires in blood. Rarefaction of sorted-subset datasets indicated incomplete sequencing despite the large sequencing depth. When several donors were compared, the shared fraction of clonotypes was about 5% for naive CD4, 3.5% for naive CD8, more than 2% for memory CD4, and 0.35% to 0.4% for memory CD8. Higher generation probabilities were observed for clonotypes shared by all four sorted-subset donors than for non-shared clonotypes. The genetic and exposure-history diversity represented was limited by the small number of donors.

From cysteine to phenylalanine, the CDR3 is 14 amino acids long. The DNA shown is the 42-base CDR3, in frame from base 1. The germline V gene specifies SGHAT as CDR1 and FQNNGV as CDR2. Relative to germline, V is 4 bases shorter and J is 2 bases shorter, with 12 bases between their ends. As concerns this clone: The specificity of this receptor is unknown. No base qualities exist here, and no much larger clone lies one base off it.

Healthy HIV-negative adults with no recently reported acute infections or vaccinations were included as donors. Every donor was a Caucasian adult residing in Nashville, Tennessee, USA. Magnetic negative selection was used to enrich CD4+ T cells, after which naive cells were positively selected on CD45RA and the negative fraction became the memory subset. After blood collection by leukapheresis, PBMCs were isolated using Ficoll-Histopaque density gradient centrifugation and then cryopreserved in the vapor phase of liquid nitrogen. Purity and quantity of every magnetically sorted T cell population were checked by analytical flow cytometry. Each sorted fraction had its genomic DNA isolated and then quantified by UV absorbance on a Nanodrop 2000c. Using the deep immunoSEQ assay, TCR CDR3 regions were amplified from genomic DNA by multiplex PCR. For each cell subset, the extracted genomic DNA was distributed evenly across all wells of several immunoSEQ 96-well plates, and each plate served as one replicate. For sorted subsets, 150 to 200 ng genomic DNA, equal to tens of thousands of T cell genomes, was loaded into each replicate PCR. Purified libraries were quantified with a Qubit 3.0 fluorometer, sized on a Bioanalyzer 2100, and re-quantified with the KAPA Library Quantification kit. Each immunoSEQ 96-well plate was sequenced on its own single-read 150-cycle Illumina NextSeq 550 flow cell. The paper's processing steps were these. The immunoSEQ output contained only junctional sequences without quality scores, so filtering could not match that applied to full-length reads. To assign V/J genes and CDR3, sequences were annotated against IMGT germline references using PyIR, a Python wrapper for IgBLAST v1.9. Reads were filtered out if the reads had weak V/J assignments (E-value above 1e-6), no CDR3, stop codons, out-of-frame junctions, or ambiguous translated residues. V3J clonotypes were defined as sequences sharing an identical inferred V gene, J gene, and CDR3 amino acid sequence. The percentage overlap between two repertoires was calculated by dividing the number of shared unique clonotypes by the size of the smaller repertoire. Three approaches were used to assess repertoire richness: RTK rarefaction, the Chao1 estimator, and Recon v2.1 estimates of unobserved clonotypes. Generation probabilities were computed with OLGA for all TCRbeta clonotypes obtained by the gDNA method from a handful of donors. The table comes from immuneACCESS by way of TCRdb, which keeps in-frame sequences with V and J called. Part of the clones is missing from these tables; in studies checked, under half for an unresolved V gene and the rest for unknown reasons. From that table come the V and J calls and clone size; the DNA was used to work out D and trimming. Counted in this sample were approximately 320,000 clones; roughly 70% of them appeared once. The top ten constitute 10% to 13% of the sample.

The sequence is built from TRBV11-2 and TRBJ2-7; the D region may be TRBD1 or TRBD2, each matching 5 bases equally. The TCR was taken from a young man in good health. The sequenced sample consisted of memory CD4+ T cells sorted from blood. The cell subset or site label corresponds to: CD45RA-negative fraction. The DNA is as follows: TGTGCCAGCAGCTCGCCTAGGGGAGCCTACGAGCAGTACTTC. Its translation is CASSSPRGAYEQYF.